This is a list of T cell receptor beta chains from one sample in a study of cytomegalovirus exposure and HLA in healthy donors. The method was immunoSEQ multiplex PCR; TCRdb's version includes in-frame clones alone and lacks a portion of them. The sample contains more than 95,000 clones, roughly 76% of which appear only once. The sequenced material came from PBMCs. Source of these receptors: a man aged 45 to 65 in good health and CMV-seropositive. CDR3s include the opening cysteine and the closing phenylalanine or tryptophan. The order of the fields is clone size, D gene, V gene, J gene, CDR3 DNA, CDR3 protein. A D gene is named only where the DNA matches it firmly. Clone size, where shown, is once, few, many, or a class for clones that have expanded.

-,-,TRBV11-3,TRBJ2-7,TGTGCCAGCAGCTTTACAGGGATTCGGGGCGGCGAGCAGTACTTC,CASSFTGIRGGEQYF
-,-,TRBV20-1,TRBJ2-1,TGCAGTGCTAGTGATCAGCGGCGGTTCTTC,CSASDQRRFF
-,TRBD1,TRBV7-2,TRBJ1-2,TGTGCCAGCAGCCTGGGACAGGGCTATGGCTACACCTTC,CASSLGQGYGYTF
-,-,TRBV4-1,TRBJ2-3,TGCGCCAGCAGCCAAGAGGCAGGGGCTGTCTCTAGCACAGATACGCAGTATTTT,CASSQEAGAVSSTDTQYF
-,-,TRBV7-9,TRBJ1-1,TGTGCCAGCAGCTTACAGGGAATAGAAGCTTTCTTT,CASSLQGIEAFF
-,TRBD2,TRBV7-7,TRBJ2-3,TGTGCTAGCAGCCGCGGGGGGGAGGGCTCGACTAGCGGGGTAGGAGATACGCAGTATTTT,CASSRGGEGSTSGVGDTQYF
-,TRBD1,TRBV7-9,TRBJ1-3,TGTGCCAGCAGCGGGGAGGACAGGTCTAATGGAAACACCATATATTTT,CASSGEDRSNGNTIYF
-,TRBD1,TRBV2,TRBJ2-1,TGTGCCAGCACCAATGACAGGGGCTCCTACAATGAGCAGTTCTTC,CASTNDRGSYNEQFF
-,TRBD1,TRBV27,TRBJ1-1,TGTGCCAGCAGTTTAAGGGGGCAGAACACTGAAGCTTTCTTT,CASSLRGQNTEAFF
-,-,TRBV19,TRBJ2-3,TGTGCCAGTAGTTGGGAGAGGACAGATACGCAGTATTTT,CASSWERTDTQYF
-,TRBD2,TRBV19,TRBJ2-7,TGTGCCAGTAGTCCCCGGGCTAGCGGGAGCGTACACGAGCAGTACTTC,CASSPRASGSVHEQYF
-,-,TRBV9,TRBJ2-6,TGTGCCAGCAGCGTAGTTCCCTCCTTGTCTGGGGCCAACGTCCTGACTTTC,CASSVVPSLSGANVLTF
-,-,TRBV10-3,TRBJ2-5,TGTGCCATCAGTGACAGGACAGACTACCAAGAGACCCAGTACTTC,CAISDRTDYQETQYF
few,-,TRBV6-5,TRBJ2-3,TGTGCCAGCAGCCCGCCGGGTTCGGATACGCAGTATTTT,CASSPPGSDTQYF
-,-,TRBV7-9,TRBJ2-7,TGTGCCAGCAGCTTAGCCACAGGGAGGGGAGAGCAGTACTTC,CASSLATGRGEQYF
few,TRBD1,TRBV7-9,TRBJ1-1,TGTGCCAGCAGTGAACAGGGGGGGAACACTGAAGCTTTCTTT,CASSEQGGNTEAFF
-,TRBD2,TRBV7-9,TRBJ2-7,TGTGCCAGCAGCTTAGTGACTAGCATGGCCTACGAGCAGTACTTC,CASSLVTSMAYEQYF
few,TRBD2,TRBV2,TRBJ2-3,TGTGCCAGCAAAAAGATTAGCGGGGGGACAGATACGCAGTATTTT,CASKKISGGTDTQYF
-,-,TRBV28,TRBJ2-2,TGTGCCAGCAGTTCTACGGGTCTCACCGGGGAGCTGTTTTTT,CASSSTGLTGELFF
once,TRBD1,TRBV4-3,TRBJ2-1,TGCGCCAGCAGCCCGGACGGGACAGTCTCCTACAATGAGCAGTTCTTC,CASSPDGTVSYNEQFF
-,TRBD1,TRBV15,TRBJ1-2,TGTGCCACCAGCAGGGCCAAGGTGGAGGGGGCGAAAGGCTACACCTTC,CATSRAKVEGAKGYTF
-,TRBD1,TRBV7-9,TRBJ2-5,TGTGCCAGCAGCCGGCGGGGAGACAGGGGCGTAGGAGAGACCCAGTACTTC,CASSRRGDRGVGETQYF
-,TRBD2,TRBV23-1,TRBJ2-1,TGCGCAATTGGAGGGGTGACTAGCGGCGGAGGAAGGCGGCGGCTCTTC,CAIGGVTSGGGRRRLF
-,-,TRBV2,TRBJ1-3,TGTGCCAGCAGTGGGGCAGTGGGAAACACCATATATTTT,CASSGAVGNTIYF